A selection of T cell receptor beta chains follows, all from one sample in a study of T cell repertoires in cytomegalovirus infection. TCRdb reprocessed the reads with MiXCR, giving one entry per CDR3 protein. The data hold some 920,000 distinct CDR3 sequences, with roughly 31% observed a single time. These receptors lack a known antigen. The starting material was cultured CD8+ T cells from PBMCs, obtained from culture after CMV antigen stimulation. The receptors originated from a human donor in good health (CMV status not recorded). Some clones in this sample may be carry-over from other donors' samples. Each CDR3 is given with its conserved first and last residue. D genes are given only for firm matches. Clone size appears in some rows only: once, few, many, or a class for an expanded clone.

V: TRBV10-3
J: TRBJ2-1
D: .
size: few
DNA: TGTGCCATCAGCGGGGGGACAGAAGTCTACAATGAGCAGTTCTTC
CDR3: CAISGGTEVYNEQFF

V: TRBV7-2
J: TRBJ2-5
D: .
size: many
DNA: TGTGCCAGCAGCCCCTCGTCCAGCGGGCAAGAGACCCAGTACTTC
CDR3: CASSPSSSGQETQYF

V: TRBV7-6
J: TRBJ2-3
D: TRBD2
size: few
DNA: TGTGCCAGCAGCTTAGTTCGGGGGGATAAAGATACGCAGTATTTT
CDR3: CASSLVRGDKDTQYF

V: TRBV12-3/TRBV12-4
J: TRBJ2-3
D: TRBD1
size: few
DNA: TGTGCCAGCAGTCTAGAGGGACAGGAAAGCACAGATACGCAGTATTTT
CDR3: CASSLEGQESTDTQYF

V: TRBV27
J: TRBJ2-2
D: .
size: .
DNA: TGTGCCAGCAGGGGGGTGGCAGTCGCGAACACCGGGGAGCTGTTTTTT
CDR3: CASRGVAVANTGELFF

V: TRBV27
J: TRBJ1-1
D: .
size: many
DNA: TGTGCCAGCAGCTTGAGCGGAATGAACACTGAAGCTTTCTTT
CDR3: CASSLSGMNTEAFF

V: TRBV7-3
J: TRBJ2-3
D: TRBD2
size: .
DNA: TGTGCCAGCAGCCTGACTAGCGGGTTAACAGATACGCAGTATTTT
CDR3: CASSLTSGLTDTQYF

V: TRBV10-3
J: TRBJ2-1
D: TRBD2
size: many
DNA: TGTGCCATCAGTGGGGTGAGCGGGGGGCACGCTAACAATGAGCAGTTCTTC
CDR3: CAISGVSGGHANNEQFF

V: TRBV12-3/TRBV12-4
J: TRBJ1-1
D: .
size: .
DNA: .
CDR3: CASSSSRGQALEAFF

V: TRBV6-6
J: TRBJ2-5
D: TRBD2
size: few
DNA: TGTGCCAGCAGCCCGTCGGATAGCGGGGAGTGGACCCAGTACTTC
CDR3: CASSPSDSGEWTQYF

V: TRBV11-1
J: TRBJ2-5
D: .
size: few
DNA: TGTGCCAGCAGCTCGACCAGGGTCCAGGAGACCCAGTACTTC
CDR3: CASSSTRVQETQYF

V: TRBV7-9
J: TRBJ1-1
D: .
size: few
DNA: TGTGCCAGCACCGAGACACCGAACACTGAAGCTTTCTTT
CDR3: CASTETPNTEAFF

V: TRBV6-5
J: TRBJ2-3
D: TRBD2
size: many
DNA: TGTGCCAGCAGTTACCTTAGCGGGGCCACAGATACGCAGTATTTT
CDR3: CASSYLSGATDTQYF

V: TRBV7-8
J: TRBJ2-1
D: TRBD2
size: many
DNA: TGTGCCAGTGGGACTAGCGGTAACAATGAGCAGTTCTTC
CDR3: CASGTSGNNEQFF

V: TRBV7-6
J: TRBJ1-4
D: .
size: .
DNA: TGTGCCAGCAGCCCCTCGGGACGGTATAATGAAAAACTGTTTTTT
CDR3: CASSPSGRYNEKLFF

V: TRBV25-1
J: TRBJ2-1
D: .
size: many
DNA: TGTGCCAGCAGTGAATACCAAGGCAATGAGCAGTTCTTC
CDR3: CASSEYQGNEQFF